The 9 T cell receptor beta chains below were found in one sample sequenced in a study of T cell repertoires in cytomegalovirus infection (dated by TCRdb to the late 2010s). Sequencing was performed on an Illumina HiSeq 1500. TCRdb reran the public reads through fastp at Q25 and MiXCR, keeping productive beta chains. CDR3 protein duplicates are merged, each entry listing the most common genes and DNA. The sample profile shows around 200,000 distinct CDR3 sequences; 17% of them were found once. The top ten constitute around 27% of the sample. Sequencing used CD8+ T cells from PBMCs. Receptors were obtained from a human donor in good health (CMV status not recorded). Some clones in this sample may be carry-over from other donors' samples.

This clonotype was seen a few times. The chain couples TRBV20-1 to TRBJ1-5, with D unclear. This CDR3 is built from 12 residues. Deletions cut 4 bases from V and 7 bases from J, with 11 bases between. From germline, CDR1 is DFQATT and CDR2 SNEGSKA (reference sequence). The CDR3 DNA follows: TGCAGTGCTAAGGCTGGCTCGCAGCCCCAGCATTTT. Its translation: CSAKAGSQPQHF.

The chain carries TRBV12-5 and TRBJ2-1; 8 nucleotides match TRBD2. Germline values: CDR1 LGHNT, CDR2 FRNRAP. The CDR3 contains 16 residues. V was pared by 6 bases and J by 8 bases, with 15 bases of the junction left unmatched. CDR3 sequence: CASGHDQRGITHEQFF. The DNA for the CDR3 is TGTGCTAGTGGACACGACCAGCGGGGGATAACTCATGAGCAGTTCTTC.

This clonotype was found a few times. The chain combines TRBV6-4 with TRBJ2-2; 8 bases are a match to TRBD1. Germline CDR1 reads MRHNA; CDR2 reads SNTAGT. The V segment lost 8 bases and the J segment 3 bases; nucleotides outside the gene matches: 5. The CDR3 extends over 14 amino acids. Written as DNA, the CDR3 is TGTGCCAGCTCGCAGGGGGCGGACACCGGGGAGCTGTTTTTT. It codes for CASSQGADTGELFF.

This clonotype was observed a single time. V usage is TRBV6-2 or TRBV6-3 and J usage is TRBJ1-2; 8 positions agree with TRBD1. The V gene end was trimmed by 2 bases and the J gene end by 2 bases; junction bases not matched to a gene: 10. The CDR3 runs to 17 residues. Germline values: CDR1 MNHEY, CDR2 SVGEGT. CDR3 residues: CASSYTPRDRTNYGYTF. The CDR3, as DNA: TGTGCCAGCAGTTACACCCCCCGGGACAGGACCAACTATGGCTACACCTTC.

The chain recombines TRBV20-1 with TRBJ2-1, with TRBD1 matching 7 bases. V trimming: 4 bases; J trimming: 12 bases; junction bases outside the gene matches: 12. Germline V CDR1 and CDR2: DFQATT, SNEGSKA (reference sequence). The length of the CDR3 is 13 residues. The CDR3 sequence: CSATAPTGFGQFF. For the CDR3, the DNA is TGCAGTGCTACAGCCCCGACAGGGTTTGGGCAGTTCTTC.

V usage is TRBV29-1 and J usage is TRBJ1-2; D is uncertain. Germline V gene lookup returns CDR1 SQVTM and CDR2 ANQGSEA. Trimming removed 3 bases from V and 0 bases from J, with 14 bases in between. The CDR3 covers 15 residues. The CDR3 reads CSVDLLTETNYGYTF. The CDR3 nucleotides are TGCAGCGTTGATTTACTAACGGAGACTAACTATGGCTACACCTTC. Filled out from reference TRBV29-1 and TRBJ1-2, the complete variable domain reads SAVISQKPSRDICQRGTSLTIQCQVDSQVTMMFWYRQQPGQSLTLIATANQGSEATYESGFVIDKFPISRPNLTFSTLTVSNMSPEDSSIYLCSVDLLTETNYGYTFGSGTRLTVV.

This clonotype was picked up a small number of times. The V gene is TRBV28, the J gene TRBJ1-5; D possibly corresponds to TRBD1 (5 bases). V was cut by 6 bases and J by 3 bases, with 18 bases left in between. This CDR3 spans 16 amino acids. Germline V CDR1 and CDR2: MDHEN, SYDVKM. CDR3 in DNA: TGTGCCAGCAGGGACAAGACAAAAGGTTACAATCAGCCCCAGCATTTT. The encoded protein is CASRDKTKGYNQPQHF.

This clonotype has only a few counts. The chain employs TRBV6-6 and TRBJ2-7; D is ambiguous. Germline V gene lookup returns CDR1 MNHNY and CDR2 SVGAGI (reference sequence). The CDR3 sequence is 11 residues long. Trimming shortened V by 4 bases and J by 7 bases, and 8 bases separated the two germline ends. The chain's CDR3 is CASSLSEEQYF. As DNA, the CDR3 is TGTGCCAGCAGTTTATCGGAAGAGCAGTACTTC.

The chain combines TRBV7-9 with TRBJ2-1, with TRBD2 matching over 8 bases. The CDR3 has 16 amino acids. The germline CDR1 and CDR2 sequences are SEHNR and FQNEAQ (reference sequence). The J segment lost 0 bases and the V segment lost 5 bases, leaving 6 bases of the junction unmatched. In DNA form, the CDR3 reads TGTGCCAGCAGCACCCAGCGGGGGAGCTCCTACAATGAGCAGTTCTTC. It is translated as CASSTQRGSSYNEQFF.